This TCR beta chain came from a study of human T cells and chemical hapten exposure. Study background: Subjects had 2% DPC placed on about 2 cm by about 2 cm of upper inner arm skin for sensitization. Study-wide points: All donors were alopecia patients, so their immunity may differ from that of healthy people.

The sample holds many counts of this clonotype. Its antigen is undetermined. The V and J ends lost 6 bases and 4 bases respectively, with 13 bases between them. CDR3 length: 14 amino acids. Time point in this sample: pre-sensitization, week 0. Treatment described: therapeutic diphenylcyclopropenone sensitization with weekly scalp DPC. Unfractionated whole blood was the source from which total RNA was extracted. From the RACE reads, TCRdb called clonotypes with MiXCR, one entry per CDR3 protein. Of about 350,000 distinct CDR3 sequences listed, 5.5% were seen once; the top ten hold about 8.2%. Sequencing was performed on whole blood, taken in connection with sensitization to the hapten diphenylcyclopropenone (DPC). This chain links TRBV12-3 or TRBV12-4 with TRBJ1-5, with D perhaps TRBD1 (6 bases). The sequence was collected from a woman aged 18-29 years with alopecia areata. Some clones in this sample may be carry-over from other donors' samples. Here the CDR3 DNA reads TGTGCCAGCAGCCACCCTGGACAGAATCAGCCCCAGCATTTT. Its protein product is CASSHPGQNQPQHF.